This T cell receptor beta chain was documented in a study of T-cell reconstitution after alpha-beta-depleted transplantation in children. The V end was cut by 2 bases, the J end by 0 bases, with 9 bases between. Per the germline V gene, CDR1 is SGHDT and CDR2 is YYEEEE. This CDR3 is built from 15 residues. This sample's TCRbeta library carried unique molecular identifier barcodes. TCRdb called the PCR reads again in MiXCR, with one record for every CDR3 protein. The data contain more than 550,000 distinct CDR3 sequences, about 10% of them seen just once; the ten biggest clones take up approximately 4.1%.

This TCR was sampled from a human donor who donated a stem cell graft to a child with acute myeloid leukemia. V and J are TRBV5-6 and TRBJ1-5; D is uncertain. Sequences were derived from PBMCs from the stem cell graft donor, sampled from the stem cell graft. The DNA of the CDR3 is TGTGCCAGCAGCTTTTGGTGGGTTAGCAATCAGCCCCAGCATTTT. Translated: CASSFWWVSNQPQHF.